This TCR beta chain appears in the sequencing data of a study of tumor T cells in aggressive B-cell lymphoma. The CDR3 has 17 amino acids. J gave up 10 bases and V 6 bases, and 16 bases lay outside the gene matches. CDR1 and CDR2 from the germline V gene are SGHNT and YENEEA. This table comes from immunoSEQ multiplex PCR, and its TCRdb copy is limited to in-frame clones, with some not included. The sample shows more than 10,000 clones, around 90% of them seen only once. The sequenced sample was tumor tissue. The chain joins TRBV11-3 to TRBJ2-1; 12 bases map to TRBD2. This receptor was taken from an adult with diffuse large B cell lymphoma. The CDR3 coding sequence is TGTGCCAGCAGTCCCGAAGCGCCCGGGACTAGCGGGTGGGAGCAGTTCTTC. As protein: CASSPEAPGTSGWEQFF.